This entry lists 15 T cell receptor beta chains sequenced from one sample in a study of T cells in localized non-small cell lung cancer. This table comes from immunoSEQ multiplex PCR, and its TCRdb copy is limited to in-frame clones, with some not included. The sample yields roughly 36,000 clones, 75% to 85% seen once. Sequencing was performed on PBMCs, taken before any cancer treatment. The receptors were gathered from a woman aged 40-75 years with stage II squamous cell lung carcinoma.

The chain links TRBV7-2 to TRBJ2-1, with 13 bases that match TRBD2. The length of the CDR3 is 14 residues. CDR1 SGHTA and CDR2 FQGNSA come from the germline V gene. V shed 5 bases and J 8 bases; nucleotides not matched to a gene: 3. The CDR3 loop is CASSQGLAGDEQFF. Written as DNA, the CDR3 is TGTGCCAGCAGCCAAGGACTAGCGGGGGATGAGCAGTTCTTC.

V is TRBV6-5 and J is TRBJ2-3; 9 bases align to TRBD2. The junction had 7 bases not matched to a gene; V was cut back by 7 bases and J by 2 bases. The CDR3 covers 15 residues. Germline loops: CDR1 MNHEY, CDR2 SVGAGI. The CDR3 sequence is CASKRLADLTDTQYF. The CDR3 bases are TGTGCCAGCAAAAGACTAGCGGACCTCACAGATACGCAGTATTTT.

V gene TRBV7-8 combines with J gene TRBJ2-1, with D unresolved. CDR3 length: 15 residues. V shed 1 base and J shed 4 bases, with 11 bases lying between them. Germline V lookup: CDR1 SGHVS, CDR2 FQNEAQ. This CDR3 is CASSLELGRYNEQFF. DNA for the CDR3: TGTGCCAGCAGCTTAGAGCTAGGGCGATACAATGAGCAGTTCTTC.

The chain recombines TRBV11-2 with TRBJ2-1, with a weak D call TRBD2 (5 bases). Trimming took off 3 bases at V and 0 bases at J, with 9 bases between the two ends. Germline V gene sequence: CDR1 SGHAT, CDR2 FQNNGV. The CDR3 length is 15 residues. CDR3 nucleotides: TGTGCCAGCAGCTTCACTAGGAGCTCCTACAATGAGCAGTTCTTC. Translated, it gives CASSFTRSSYNEQFF.

This sequence joins TRBV6-1 and TRBJ1-6; D is perhaps TRBD1 (5 bases). Germline V gene sequence: CDR1 MNHNS, CDR2 SASEGT. The CDR3 contains 15 residues. V dropped 1 base and J dropped 4 bases, with 8 bases sitting between them. CDR3 DNA: TGTGCCAGCAGTGAAGTAGCAGGGTATAATTCACCCCTCCACTTT. It yields the protein CASSEVAGYNSPLHF.

V is TRBV4-3 and J is TRBJ1-4; the D is unclear. Trimming shortened V by 3 bases and J by 0 bases, and 8 bases separated the two germline ends. The germline V gene encodes CDR1 LGHNA and CDR2 YSLEER. This CDR3 contains 15 residues. In DNA form, the CDR3 reads TGCGCCAGCAGCCAGGGCCCCGCAACTAATGAAAAACTGTTTTTT. This sequence encodes CASSQGPATNEKLFF.

The rearrangement joins TRBV6-1 to TRBJ2-7; no clear D gene. V lost 2 bases, J lost 3 bases, and 8 bases lay in between. CDR3 size: 13 residues. Germline assignment: CDR1 MNHNS and CDR2 SASEGT. CDR3 nucleotides: TGTGCCAGCAGTGAACTGACCTTCTACGAGCAGTACGTC. This encodes CASSELTFYEQYV.

This chain connects TRBV11-1 to TRBJ2-5, with 7 bases lining up with TRBD2. Germline-derived CDR1 and CDR2 are SGHAT and FQDESV (reference sequence). The CDR3 is made up of 13 amino acids. Trimming at V came to 6 bases and at J to 6 bases, leaving 7 bases not matched to a gene. This CDR3 reads CASRASGGKTQYF. The CDR3, as DNA: TGTGCCAGCAGAGCTAGCGGCGGTAAGACCCAGTACTTC.

This clone was seen a single time. The chain carries TRBV7-8 and TRBJ2-1; D is unclear. The germline V gene encodes CDR1 SGHVS and CDR2 FQNEAQ. The CDR3 is 14 amino acids. V was shortened by 2 bases and J by 2 bases, with 7 bases between the two germline ends. In DNA, the CDR3 is TGTGCCAGCAGCTTAAGCCCAGCCTACAATGAGCAGTTCTTC. Its protein product is CASSLSPAYNEQFF.

This clone has just a few counts. The V call is TRBV2, the J call TRBJ1-1, with 9 bases aligning to TRBD1. CDR1 is SNHLY and CDR2 is FYNNEI in the germline V gene. V dropped 7 bases and J dropped 11; count of bases not matched to a gene: 8. This CDR3 is 12 amino acids long. The CDR3 loop reads CASITGTGRAFF. As DNA, the CDR3 is TGTGCCAGCATCACCGGGACAGGGCGCGCTTTCTTT.

The gene calls are TRBV6-5 and TRBJ2-1; no clear D gene. The V end lost 8 bases, the J end lost 2 bases, and 10 bases lay between the germline ends. The CDR3 contains 13 residues. Germline CDR1 and CDR2: MNHEY and SVGAGI. The CDR3 coding sequence is TGTGCCAGCGGCCAAAGGGCCTACAATGAGCAGTTCTTC. Its translation: CASGQRAYNEQFF.

The V and J genes are TRBV28 and TRBJ1-1; TRBD1 matches at 7 bases. V trimming: 5 bases; J trimming: 3 bases; junction bases outside the gene matches: 0. The CDR3 totals 12 residues. The V gene's germline CDR1 is MDHEN and CDR2 SYDVKM. The CDR3 loop reads CASSRGHTEAFF. CDR3 DNA: TGTGCCAGCAGTAGGGGGCACACTGAAGCTTTCTTT.

This rearrangement joins TRBV5-6 to TRBJ1-5; 8 nucleotides align to TRBD1. The J segment lost 7 bases and the V segment lost 3 bases, leaving 9 bases of the junction unmatched. The CDR3 covers 15 residues. The germline CDR1 and CDR2 sequences are SGHDT and YYEEEE. For the CDR3, the DNA is TGTGCCAGCAGCTCCCTCGACAGGGGAGAACAGCCCCAGCATTTT. This sequence encodes CASSSLDRGEQPQHF. The full variable domain, in which reference TRBV5-6 and TRBJ1-5 provide the parts outside the CDR3, is DAGVTQSPTHLIKTRGQQVTLRCSPKSGHDTVSWYQQALGQGPQFIFQYYEEEERQRGNFPDRFSGHQFPNYSSELNVNALLLGDSALYLCASSSLDRGEQPQHFGDGTRLSIL.

This chain uses TRBV7-9 with TRBJ1-1; the D is unclear. The CDR3 contains 14 residues. The germline V and J ends were trimmed by 1 base and 6 bases, with 12 bases remaining between them. In germline, CDR1 is SEHNR, CDR2 FQNEAQ (reference sequence). DNA of the CDR3: TGTGCCAGCAGCTTAGAACGGGGAGGGTCTGAAGCTTTCTTT. It is translated as CASSLERGGSEAFF.

The chain's CDR3 is CASSFSSSYEQYF. In nucleotides, the CDR3 is TGTGCCAGCAGTTTTTCAAGCTCCTACGAGCAGTACTTC. This chain joins TRBV27 and TRBJ2-7; the D is unclear. The CDR3 is 13 amino acids. V was cut by 3 bases and J by 0 bases, with 6 bases left in between. CDR1 and CDR2 from the germline V gene are MNHEY and SMNVEV (reference sequence).